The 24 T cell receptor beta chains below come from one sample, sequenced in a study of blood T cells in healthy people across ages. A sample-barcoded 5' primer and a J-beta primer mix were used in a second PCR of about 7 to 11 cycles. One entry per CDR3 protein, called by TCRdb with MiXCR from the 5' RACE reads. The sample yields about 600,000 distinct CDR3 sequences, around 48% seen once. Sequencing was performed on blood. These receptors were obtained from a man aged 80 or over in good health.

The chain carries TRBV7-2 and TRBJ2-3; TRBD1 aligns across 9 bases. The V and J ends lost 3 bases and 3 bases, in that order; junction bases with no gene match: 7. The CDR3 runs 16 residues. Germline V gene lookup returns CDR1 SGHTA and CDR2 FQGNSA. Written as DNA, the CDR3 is TGTGCCAGCAGCTTTTCTGGGACAGGGCGGACAGATACGCAGTATTTT. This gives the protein CASSFSGTGRTDTQYF.

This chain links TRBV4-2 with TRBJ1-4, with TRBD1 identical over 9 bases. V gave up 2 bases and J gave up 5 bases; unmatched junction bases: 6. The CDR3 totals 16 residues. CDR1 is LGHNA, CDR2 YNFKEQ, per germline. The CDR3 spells CASSQRNGTGNEKLFF. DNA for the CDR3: TGTGCCAGCAGCCAACGGAACGGGACAGGGAATGAAAAACTGTTTTTT.

The CDR3 DNA sequence: TGTGCCAGCAGTCTACTAACATTCAATGAGCAGTTCTTC. The encoded protein is CASSLLTFNEQFF. V and J are TRBV3-1 and TRBJ2-1; no clear D gene. V was clipped by 6 bases and J by 6 bases, with 12 bases between them. This CDR3 contains 13 residues. CDR1 is LGHDT, CDR2 YNNKEL, per germline (reference sequence).

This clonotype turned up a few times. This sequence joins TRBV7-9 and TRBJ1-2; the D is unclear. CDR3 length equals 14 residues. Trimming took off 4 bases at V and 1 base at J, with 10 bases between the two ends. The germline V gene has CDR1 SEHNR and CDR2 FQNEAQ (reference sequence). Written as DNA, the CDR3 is TGTGCCAGCAGCTATGCGTCTATTAACTATGGCTACACCTTC. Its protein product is CASSYASINYGYTF. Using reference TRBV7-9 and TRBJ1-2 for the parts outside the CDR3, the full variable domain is DTGVSQNPRHKITKRGQNVTFRCDPISEHNRLYWYRQTLGQGPEFLTYFQNEAQLEKSRLLSDRFSAERPKGSFSTLEIQRTEQGDSAMYLCASSYASINYGYTFGSGTRLTVV.

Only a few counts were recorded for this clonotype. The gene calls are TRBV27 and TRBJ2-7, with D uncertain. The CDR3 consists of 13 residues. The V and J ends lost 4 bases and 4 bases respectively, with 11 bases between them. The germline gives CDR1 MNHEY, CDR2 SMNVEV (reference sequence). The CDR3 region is CASSSPDPYEQYF. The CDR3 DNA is TGTGCCAGCAGTTCCCCGGACCCTTACGAGCAGTACTTC.

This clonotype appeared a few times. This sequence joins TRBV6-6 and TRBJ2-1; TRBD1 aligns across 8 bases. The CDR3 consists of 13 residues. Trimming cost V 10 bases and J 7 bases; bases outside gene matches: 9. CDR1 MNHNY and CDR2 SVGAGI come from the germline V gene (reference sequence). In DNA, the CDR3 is TGTGCCACTGACAGGGGTCTTAGAAATGAGCAGTTCTTC. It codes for CATDRGLRNEQFF.

The CDR3 loop is CASIRPGGRVSYEQYF. The CDR3 DNA sequence: TGTGCCAGCATCCGACCCGGAGGCAGGGTTTCATACGAGCAGTACTTC. This chain joins TRBV3-1 and TRBJ2-7; D could derive from TRBD1 or TRBD2 (5 bases each). CDR1 is LGHDT, CDR2 YNNKEL, per germline (reference sequence). The length of the CDR3 is 16 residues. V was pared by 7 bases and J by 4 bases, with 23 bases between.

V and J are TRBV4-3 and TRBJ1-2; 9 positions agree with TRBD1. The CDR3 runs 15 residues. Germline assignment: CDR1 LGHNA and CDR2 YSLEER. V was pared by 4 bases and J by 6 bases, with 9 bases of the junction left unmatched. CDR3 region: CASSPQDRGGDGYTF. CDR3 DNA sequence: TGCGCCAGCAGCCCACAGGACAGGGGAGGGGATGGCTACACCTTC.

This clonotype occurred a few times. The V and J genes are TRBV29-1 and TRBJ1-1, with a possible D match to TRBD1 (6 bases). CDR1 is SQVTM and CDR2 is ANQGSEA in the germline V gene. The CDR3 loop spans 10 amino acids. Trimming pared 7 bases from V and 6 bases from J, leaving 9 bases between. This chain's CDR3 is CSAGQSEAFF. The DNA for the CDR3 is TGCAGCGCTGGACAGTCTGAAGCTTTCTTT.

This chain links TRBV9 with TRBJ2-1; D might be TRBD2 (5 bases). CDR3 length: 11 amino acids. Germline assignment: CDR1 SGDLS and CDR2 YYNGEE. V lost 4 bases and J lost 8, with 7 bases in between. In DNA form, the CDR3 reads TGTGCCAGCAGCCACGGGGATGAGCAGTTCTTC. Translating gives CASSHGDEQFF.

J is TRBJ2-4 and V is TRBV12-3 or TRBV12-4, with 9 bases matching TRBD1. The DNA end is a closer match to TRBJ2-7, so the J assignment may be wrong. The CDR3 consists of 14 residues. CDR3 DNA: TGTGCCAGCAGACCTTCCCGGGACAGGGACGAGCAGTACTTC. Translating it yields CASRPSRDRDEQYF.

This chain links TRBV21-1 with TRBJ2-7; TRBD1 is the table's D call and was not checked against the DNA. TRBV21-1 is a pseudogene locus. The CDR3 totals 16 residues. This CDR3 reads CASSKAATGGTYEQYF. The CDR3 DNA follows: TGTGCCAGCAGCAAAGCAGCGACAGGGGGGACCTACGAGCAGTACTTC.

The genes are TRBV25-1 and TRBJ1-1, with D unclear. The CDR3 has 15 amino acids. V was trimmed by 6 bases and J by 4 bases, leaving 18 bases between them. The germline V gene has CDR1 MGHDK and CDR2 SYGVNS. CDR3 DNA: TGTGCCAGCAGCGATTCTTCGAGGGTTGTCACTGAAGCTTTCTTT. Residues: CASSDSSRVVTEAFF.

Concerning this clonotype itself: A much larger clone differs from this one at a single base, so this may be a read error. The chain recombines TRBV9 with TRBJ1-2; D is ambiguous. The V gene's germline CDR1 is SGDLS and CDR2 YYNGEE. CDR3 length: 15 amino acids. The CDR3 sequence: CASSGARNALYDYTF. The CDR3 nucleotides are TGTGCCAGCAGCGGTGCCCGGAATGCCCTTTATGACTACACCTTC.

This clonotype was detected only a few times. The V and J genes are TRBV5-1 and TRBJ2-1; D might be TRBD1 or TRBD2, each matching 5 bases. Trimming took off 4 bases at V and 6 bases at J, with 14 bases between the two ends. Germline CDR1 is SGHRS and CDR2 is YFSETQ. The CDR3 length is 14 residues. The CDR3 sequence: CASSPPAGANEQFF. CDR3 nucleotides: TGCGCCAGCAGCCCACCTGCCGGGGCCAATGAGCAGTTCTTC.

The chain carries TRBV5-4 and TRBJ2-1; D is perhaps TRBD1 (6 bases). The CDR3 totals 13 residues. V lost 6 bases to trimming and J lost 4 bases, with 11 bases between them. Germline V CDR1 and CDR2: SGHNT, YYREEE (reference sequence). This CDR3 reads CASTPDRYNEQFF. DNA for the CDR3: TGTGCCAGCACCCCCGACAGGTACAATGAGCAGTTCTTC.

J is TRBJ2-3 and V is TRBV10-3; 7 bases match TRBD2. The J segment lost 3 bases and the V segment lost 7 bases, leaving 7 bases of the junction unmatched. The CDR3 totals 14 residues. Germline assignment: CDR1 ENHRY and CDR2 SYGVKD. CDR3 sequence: CAIKAGALTDTQYF. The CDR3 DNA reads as TGTGCCATCAAGGCGGGAGCTCTTACAGATACGCAGTATTTT.

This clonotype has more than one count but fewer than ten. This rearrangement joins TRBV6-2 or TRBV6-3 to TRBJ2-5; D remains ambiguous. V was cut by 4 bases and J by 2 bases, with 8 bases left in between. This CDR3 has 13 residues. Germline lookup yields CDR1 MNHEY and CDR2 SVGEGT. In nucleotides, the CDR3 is TGTGCCAGCAGTTTCCAGAGACAAGAGACCCAGTACTTC. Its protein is CASSFQRQETQYF.

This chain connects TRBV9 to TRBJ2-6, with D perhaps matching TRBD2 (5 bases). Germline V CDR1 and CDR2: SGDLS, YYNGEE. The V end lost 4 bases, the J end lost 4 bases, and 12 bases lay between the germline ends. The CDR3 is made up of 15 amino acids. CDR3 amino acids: CASSLRGWGANVLTF. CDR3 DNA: TGTGCCAGCAGCCTCCGGGGTTGGGGGGCCAACGTCCTGACTTTC.

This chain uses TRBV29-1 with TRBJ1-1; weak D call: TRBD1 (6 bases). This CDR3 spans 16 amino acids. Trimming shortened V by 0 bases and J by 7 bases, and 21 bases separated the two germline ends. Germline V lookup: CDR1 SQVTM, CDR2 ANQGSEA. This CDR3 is CSVEDYRAFLVNEAFF. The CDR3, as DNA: TGCAGCGTTGAAGATTACAGGGCTTTCCTCGTTAATGAAGCTTTCTTT.

CDR3 protein: CASSRTRPNEQFF. The CDR3, as DNA: TGCGCCAGCAGTCGTACACGACCCAATGAGCAGTTCTTC. This chain connects TRBV5-1 to TRBJ2-1; D unclear. CDR1 SGHRS and CDR2 YFSETQ come from the germline V gene. This CDR3 is built from 13 residues. The V end lost 5 bases, the J end lost 6 bases, and 12 bases lay between the germline ends.

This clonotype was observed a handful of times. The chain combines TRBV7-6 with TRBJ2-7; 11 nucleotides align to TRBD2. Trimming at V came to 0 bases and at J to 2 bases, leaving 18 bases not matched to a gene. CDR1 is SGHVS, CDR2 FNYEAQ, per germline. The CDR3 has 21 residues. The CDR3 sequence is CASSLAVPGSGGAKSAYEQYF. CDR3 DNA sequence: TGTGCCAGCAGCTTAGCAGTGCCGGGTAGCGGGGGGGCCAAGTCGGCCTACGAGCAGTACTTC.

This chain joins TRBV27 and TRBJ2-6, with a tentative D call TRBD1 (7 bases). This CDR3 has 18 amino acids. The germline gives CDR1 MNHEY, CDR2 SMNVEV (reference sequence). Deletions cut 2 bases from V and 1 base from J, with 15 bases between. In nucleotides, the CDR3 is TGTGCCAGCAGTTTACTTCAGGGGGGTTTTTCTGGGGCCAACGTCCTGACTTTC. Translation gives CASSLLQGGFSGANVLTF.

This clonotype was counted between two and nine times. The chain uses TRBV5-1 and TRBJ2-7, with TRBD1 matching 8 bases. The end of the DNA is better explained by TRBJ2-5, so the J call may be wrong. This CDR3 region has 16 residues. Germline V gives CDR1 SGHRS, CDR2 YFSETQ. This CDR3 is CASSFIPQGVEATQYF. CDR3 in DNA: TGCGCCAGCAGCTTCATACCACAGGGGGTGGAGGCGACCCAGTACTTC.